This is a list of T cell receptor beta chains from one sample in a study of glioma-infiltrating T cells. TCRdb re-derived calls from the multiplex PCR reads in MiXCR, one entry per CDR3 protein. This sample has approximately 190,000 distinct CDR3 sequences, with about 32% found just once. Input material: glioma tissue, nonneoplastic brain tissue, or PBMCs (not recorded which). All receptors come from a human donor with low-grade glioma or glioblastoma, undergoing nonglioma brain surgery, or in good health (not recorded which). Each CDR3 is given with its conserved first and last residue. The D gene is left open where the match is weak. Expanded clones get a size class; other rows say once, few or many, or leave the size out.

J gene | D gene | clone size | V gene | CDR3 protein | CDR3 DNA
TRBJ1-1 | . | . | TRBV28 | CSISPGQIRTEAFF | TGTTCCATCAGTCCCGGACAGATTAGGACTGAAGCTTTCTTT
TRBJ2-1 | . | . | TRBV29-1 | CSVDPRADPFNEQFF | TGCAGCGTTGACCCTCGTGCGGACCCGTTCAATGAGCAGTTCTTC
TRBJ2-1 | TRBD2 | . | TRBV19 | CASSQWTSGNVNEQFF | TGTGCCAGTAGTCAATGGACTAGCGGGAATGTCAATGAGCAGTTCTTC
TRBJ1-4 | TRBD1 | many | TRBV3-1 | CASSAGGQGTTSKLFF | TGTGCCAGCAGCGCAGGCGGACAGGGGACGACAAGTAAGCTGTTTTTT
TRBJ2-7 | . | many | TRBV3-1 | CASSQVDSTYEQYF | TGTGCCAGCAGCCAAGTTGACAGTACCTACGAGCAGTACTTC
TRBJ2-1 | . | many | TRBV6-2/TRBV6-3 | CASSRLPPGISGENEQFF | TGTGCCAGCAGCCGATTACCGCCGGGGATATCGGGCGAAAATGAGCAGTTCTTC
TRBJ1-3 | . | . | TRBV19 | CASRADPGAGRNTIYF | TGTGCCAGTAGAGCGGATCCAGGGGCTGGTAGAAACACCATATATTTT
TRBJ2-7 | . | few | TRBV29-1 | CSVSAVNYEQYF | TGCAGCGTTAGTGCCGTCAATTACGAGCAGTACTTC
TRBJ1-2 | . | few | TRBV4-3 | CASRAAGEAGYTF | TGCGCCAGCAGGGCCGCAGGAGAGGCTGGCTACACCTTC
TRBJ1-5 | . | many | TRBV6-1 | CASSVGGGNQPQHF | TGTGCCAGCAGTGTTGGGGGCGGCAATCAGCCCCAGCATTTT
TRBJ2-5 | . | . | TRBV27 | CASSPARECEIQYF | TGTGCCAGCAGTCCAGCCCGAGAGTGTGAGATCCAGTACTTC
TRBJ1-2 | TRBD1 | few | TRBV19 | CASSDLRDRDQYGYTF | TGTGCCAGTAGTGATCTCCGGGACAGGGACCAATATGGCTACACCTTC
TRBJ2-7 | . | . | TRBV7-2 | CASSRNPRAYEQYF | TGTGCCAGCAGTCGAAACCCTCGGGCCTACGAGCAGTACTTC
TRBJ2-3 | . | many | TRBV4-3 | CASSQEVGWGADTQYF | TGCGCCAGCAGCCAAGAAGTGGGGTGGGGCGCAGATACGCAGTATTTT
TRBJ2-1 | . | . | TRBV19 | CASRRGEGNEQFF | TGTGCCAGTAGACGCGGCGAGGGGAATGAGCAGTTCTTC
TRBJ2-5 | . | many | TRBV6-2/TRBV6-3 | CASSYSIPGQRETQYF | TGTGCCAGCAGTTACTCCATTCCGGGACAAAGGGAGACCCAGTACTTC
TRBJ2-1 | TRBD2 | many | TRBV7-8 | CASSLWASGSSYNEQFF | TGTGCCAGCAGCTTGTGGGCTAGCGGGAGCTCCTACAATGAGCAGTTCTTC
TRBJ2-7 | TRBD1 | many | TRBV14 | CASSQVYGTGSHEQYF | TGTGCCAGCAGCCAAGTATACGGGACAGGGTCCCACGAGCAGTACTTC
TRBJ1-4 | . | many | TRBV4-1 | CASSEAGLTYEKLFF | TGCGCCAGCAGCGAAGCGGGACTTACCTATGAAAAACTGTTTTTT
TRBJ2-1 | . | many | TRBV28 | CASTGGAFTYNEQFF | TGTGCCAGCACTGGGGGCGCCTTCACCTACAATGAGCAGTTCTTC
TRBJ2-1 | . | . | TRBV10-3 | CAASGSDRQFF | TGTGCCGCTTCAGGCTCCGATCGTCAGTTCTTC
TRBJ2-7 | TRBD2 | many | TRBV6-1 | CASRLAGEGSSYEQYF | TGTGCCAGCAGACTAGCGGGAGAGGGATCGTCCTACGAGCAGTACTTC
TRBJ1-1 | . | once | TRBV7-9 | CASSPSGFSTEAFF | TGTGCCAGCAGCCCCTCAGGGTTTTCCACTGAAGCTTTCTTT
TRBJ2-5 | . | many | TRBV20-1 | CSAIPWIVQETQYF | TGCAGTGCTATCCCTTGGATAGTGCAAGAGACCCAGTACTTC
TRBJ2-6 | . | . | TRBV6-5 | CASGYPRATGANVLTF | TGTGCCAGCGGTTACCCCCGGGCAACCGGGGCCAACGTCCTGACTTTC
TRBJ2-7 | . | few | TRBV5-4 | CASSSDIFHEQYF | TGTGCCAGCAGTTCGGACATCTTCCACGAGCAGTACTTC
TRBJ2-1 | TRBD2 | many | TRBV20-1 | CSARLTSGSSSYNEQFF | TGCAGTGCTAGACTGACTAGCGGGTCCAGCTCCTACAATGAGCAGTTCTTC
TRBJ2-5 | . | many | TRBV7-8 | CASSLGYKPVETQYF | TGTGCCAGCAGCTTAGGGTATAAGCCGGTAGAGACCCAGTACTTC
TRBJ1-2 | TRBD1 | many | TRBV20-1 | CSASAGQGAIANYGYTF | TGCAGTGCTAGTGCGGGACAGGGGGCCATTGCTAACTATGGCTACACCTTC
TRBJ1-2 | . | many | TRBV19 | CASSLRTYGYTF | TGTGCCAGTTCCCTAAGGACCTATGGCTACACCTTC
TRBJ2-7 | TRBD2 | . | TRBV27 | CASIRGGGRILEQYF | TGTGCCAGCATCCGGGGGGGGGGGCGGATCCTCGAGCAGTACTTC
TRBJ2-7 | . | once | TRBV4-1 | CASSQVLLREVGSYEQYF | TGCGCCAGCAGCCAAGTATTACTCAGGGAAGTGGGGTCCTACGAGCAGTACTTC
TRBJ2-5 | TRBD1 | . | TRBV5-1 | CASSPLPGTGVETQYF | TGCGCCAGCAGCCCCCTGCCCGGGACAGGAGTGGAGACCCAGTACTTC
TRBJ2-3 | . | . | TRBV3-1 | CASRLGSDTQYF | TGTGCCAGCAGGTTAGGCTCAGATACGCAGTATTTT
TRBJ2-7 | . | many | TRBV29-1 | CSVLKLAGISYEQYF | TGCAGCGTTCTTAAGCTAGCAGGAATCTCCTACGAGCAGTACTTC